These 22 T cell receptor beta chains were all obtained from the same sample, sequenced in a study of T-cell reconstitution after alpha-beta-depleted transplantation in children. Unique molecular identifiers were incorporated when the TCRbeta library was constructed. TCRdb reanalysed the PCR reads using MiXCR and keeps one entry per CDR3 protein. The repertoire consists of some 300,000 distinct CDR3 sequences, with 9% to 12% occurring once and the leading ten covering around 2.4%. The sample was PBMCs from the stem cell graft donor, taken from the stem cell graft. The receptors shown here come from a human donor who donated a stem cell graft to a child with acute lymphoblastic leukemia.

The CDR3 region is CASRPLQGASTDTQYF. The CDR3 DNA is TGTGCCAGCAGACCACTTCAGGGGGCGAGCACAGATACGCAGTATTTT. The J gene is TRBJ2-3, the V gene TRBV5-6; 8 positions match TRBD1. V lost 5 bases, J lost 0 bases, and 8 bases stayed unmatched. Looked up from germline, CDR1 is SGHDT and CDR2 is YYEEEE. The CDR3 has 16 residues.

The chain carries TRBV4-3 and TRBJ2-2; D possibly corresponds to TRBD2 (5 bases). Germline V gene sequence: CDR1 LGHNA, CDR2 YSLEER. Deletions cut 3 bases from V and 5 bases from J, with 19 bases between. This CDR3 spans 17 amino acids. The CDR3, as DNA: TGCGCCAGCAGCCAGGGAAGGGTAGACGGGATTACCGGGGAGCTGTTTTTT. Translated, it gives CASSQGRVDGITGELFF.

This clonotype was counted a few times. The chain recombines TRBV7-9 with TRBJ2-7, with TRBD1 as a possible D gene (5 bases). CDR1 and CDR2 (germline): SEHNR, FQNEAQ (reference sequence). V was trimmed by 0 bases and J by 2 bases, leaving 14 bases between them. The CDR3 covers 16 residues. The CDR3 reads CASSLAHAKGTYEQYF. The CDR3, as DNA: TGTGCCAGCAGCTTAGCGCACGCTAAGGGGACCTACGAGCAGTACTTC.

This clonotype was seen only a few times. The chain joins TRBV18 to TRBJ1-6, with a possible D match to TRBD1 (5 bases). The CDR3 has 15 amino acids. V lost 6 bases and J 5 bases, leaving 14 bases between the germline ends. Germline values: CDR1 KGHSH, CDR2 LQKENI. The CDR3 reads CASSPRQDNNSPLHF. The CDR3, as DNA: TGTGCCAGCTCCCCGCGGCAGGACAATAATTCACCCCTCCACTTT. Combining the CDR3 with reference TRBV18 and TRBJ1-6 gives the whole variable domain NAGVMQNPRHLVRRRGQEARLRCSPMKGHSHVYWYRQLPEEGLKFMVYLQKENIIDESGMPKERFSAEFPKEGPSILRIQQVVRGDSAAYFCASSPRQDNNSPLHFGNGTRLTVT.

This clonotype turned up a few times. The chain couples TRBV27 to TRBJ2-7; either TRBD1 or TRBD2 may supply D (5 bases each). The CDR3 is 15 amino acids. Germline V lookup: CDR1 MNHEY, CDR2 SMNVEV (reference sequence). V lost 0 bases, J lost 4 bases, and 13 bases lay in between. CDR3 protein: CASSLSRGAGYEQYF. DNA for the CDR3: TGTGCCAGCAGTTTATCTAGAGGGGCCGGGTACGAGCAGTACTTC.

The chain is built from TRBV6-1 and TRBJ1-1; a possible D gene is TRBD1 (6 bases). The germline gives CDR1 MNHNS, CDR2 SASEGT. V was shortened by 5 bases and J by 6 bases, with 7 bases between the two germline ends. The CDR3 loop spans 11 amino acids. The CDR3, as DNA: TGTGCCAGCAGTAAGGGGGCTGAAGCTTTCTTT. This translates into CASSKGAEAFF.

The rearrangement uses TRBV29-1 and TRBJ2-3; D is ambiguous. From germline, CDR1 is SQVTM and CDR2 ANQGSEA. The germline V and J ends were trimmed by 1 base and 5 bases, with 7 bases remaining between them. The CDR3 spans 12 residues. This CDR3 reads CSVEGNRDTQYF. In nucleotides, the CDR3 is TGCAGCGTTGAAGGGAATAGAGATACGCAGTATTTT.

Ten or more counts support this clonotype. The chain links TRBV7-2 to TRBJ2-7; TRBD1 matches 7 bases. The CDR3 has 13 residues. The trim removed 4 bases at V and 4 bases at J, leaving 4 bases unmatched. The germline CDR1 and CDR2 sequences are SGHTA and FQGNSA. The CDR3 bases are TGTGCCAGCAGCTCCGGGACAGTGTACGAGCAGTACTTC. Amino acid sequence: CASSSGTVYEQYF.

The sample holds a few counts of this clonotype. This chain uses TRBV29-1 with TRBJ2-7; D is ambiguous. The CDR3 is 13 amino acids. Germline CDR1 reads SQVTM; CDR2 reads ANQGSEA. The ends were cut back, 1 base at V and 6 bases at J, with 13 bases in the middle. DNA of the CDR3: TGCAGCGTTGAAGTAGAGCCAGGTGCCGAGCAGTACTTC. It encodes CSVEVEPGAEQYF.

The V gene is TRBV7-2, the J gene TRBJ2-5; no definite D call. V lost 7 bases and J 5 bases, leaving 14 bases between the germline ends. Looked up from germline, CDR1 is SGHTA and CDR2 is FQGNSA. The CDR3 is made up of 13 amino acids. CDR3 coding DNA: TGTGCCAGCACCTTTAGGCGAGGCGAGACCCAGTACTTC. This gives the protein CASTFRRGETQYF.

The V gene is TRBV7-2, the J gene TRBJ1-6; TRBD1 agrees at 9 bases. Trimming cost V 6 bases and J 11 bases; bases outside gene matches: 14. This CDR3 has 16 amino acids. Germline V gives CDR1 SGHTA, CDR2 FQGNSA. CDR3 region: CASRSSGTGLIPPLHF. The CDR3 DNA sequence: TGTGCCAGCAGATCCTCGGGGACAGGGCTTATCCCACCCCTCCACTTT. Together with reference TRBV7-2 and TRBJ1-6, the CDR3 gives the full variable domain: GAGVSQSPSNKVTEKGKDVELRCDPISGHTALYWYRQSLGQGLEFLIYFQGNSAPDKSGLPSDRFSAERTGGSVSTLTIQRTQQEDSAVYLCASRSSGTGLIPPLHFGNGTRLTVT.

The chain employs TRBV20-1 and TRBJ2-3; 11 bases align to TRBD2. The length of the CDR3 is 19 residues. Germline trimming cut 5 bases from V and 3 bases from J; bases unmatched to any gene: 19. Looked up from germline, CDR1 is DFQATT and CDR2 is SNEGSKA (reference sequence). The CDR3 region is CSAGLWTSGPSHRTDTQYF. CDR3 DNA sequence: TGCAGTGCTGGCCTTTGGACTAGCGGGCCCTCCCATAGAACAGATACGCAGTATTTT.

The V and J genes are TRBV12-3 or TRBV12-4 and TRBJ2-1; a possible D gene is TRBD2 (6 bases). The V end was cut by 5 bases, the J end by 8 bases, with 16 bases between. This CDR3 is built from 14 residues. CDR3 loop: CASSRYGRGDEQFF. The CDR3 bases are TGTGCCAGCAGTCGCTACGGGAGAGGGGATGAGCAGTTCTTC.

This clonotype turned up a few times. The chain recombines TRBV29-1 with TRBJ1-1; TRBD1 might be the D (6 bases). Germline assignment: CDR1 SQVTM and CDR2 ANQGSEA. This CDR3 contains 11 residues. The germline V and J ends were trimmed by 7 bases and 9 bases, with 15 bases remaining between them. The CDR3 DNA is TGCAGCGATGCTCACAGGGTAAAAGCTTTCTTT. Its protein is CSDAHRVKAFF.

This clonotype was seen at least ten times. The chain uses TRBV28 and TRBJ2-5; TRBD2 might be the D (6 bases). The V end lost 1 base, the J end lost 7 bases, and 13 bases lay between the germline ends. The CDR3 extends over 14 amino acids. Germline V gives CDR1 MDHEN, CDR2 SYDVKM. The CDR3 DNA follows: TGTGCCAGCAGTTTATCGGGACTTGAGGGGACCCAGTACTTC. Encoded protein: CASSLSGLEGTQYF.

This clonotype turned up a few times. The chain links TRBV19 to TRBJ2-7; TRBD1 matches 7 bases. The germline CDR1 and CDR2 sequences are LNHDA and SQIVND (reference sequence). With 4 bases clipped from V and 3 bases from J, the junction kept 9 bases outside the gene matches. This CDR3 has 15 residues. CDR3 in amino acids: CASSKTGQPFYEQYF. CDR3 coding DNA: TGTGCCAGTAGTAAAACGGGACAGCCTTTCTACGAGCAGTACTTC. The full variable domain, with the rest looked up from reference TRBV19 and TRBJ2-7, is DGGITQSPKYLFRKEGQNVTLSCEQNLNHDAMYWYRQDPGQGLRLIYYSQIVNDFQKGDIAEGYSVSREKKESFPLTVTSAQKNPTAFYLCASSKTGQPFYEQYFGPGTRLTVT.

This clonotype was seen ten or more times. The CDR3: CSAKSGEAGEKLFF. The CDR3 bases are TGCAGCGCAAAGTCGGGGGAGGCTGGAGAAAAACTGTTTTTT. The V call is TRBV29-1, the J call TRBJ1-4, with a possible D match to TRBD1 (5 bases). The V gene's germline CDR1 is SQVTM and CDR2 ANQGSEA. V shed 7 bases and J shed 8 bases, with 20 bases lying between them. This CDR3 comprises 14 residues.

The genes are TRBV20-1 and TRBJ2-7; D remains unclear. The CDR3 totals 14 residues. The V end lost 3 bases, the J end lost 1 base, and 13 bases lay between the germline ends. Germline CDR1 is DFQATT and CDR2 is SNEGSKA (reference sequence). In nucleotides, the CDR3 is TGCAGTGCTAGGTCTCTGGAATTTTCCTACGAGCAGTACTTC. Protein product: CSARSLEFSYEQYF.

This clonotype occurred once. The V gene is TRBV10-2, the J gene TRBJ2-1; D perhaps matches TRBD2 (5 bases). CDR1 and CDR2 (germline): WSHSY, SAAADI. This CDR3 is 15 amino acids long. Here the CDR3 DNA reads TGCGCTTCTTTTGGAGCGGCTAGCCCAAACAATGAGCAGTTCTTC. Its translation is CASFGAASPNNEQFF.

This clonotype has only a few counts. This chain links TRBV7-8 with TRBJ2-7; perhaps TRBD1 as D (5 bases). The CDR3 covers 14 residues. CDR1 is SGHVS and CDR2 is FQNEAQ in the germline V gene. V shed 5 bases and J shed 1 base, with 12 bases lying between them. The CDR3 sequence: CASSIYQGSYEQYF. Written as DNA, the CDR3 is TGTGCCAGCAGCATTTATCAGGGTTCCTACGAGCAGTACTTC.

This clonotype was seen ten or more times. The chain recombines TRBV11-2 with TRBJ1-1; perhaps TRBD1 as D (5 bases). Trimming shortened V by 3 bases and J by 1 base, and 9 bases separated the two germline ends. Per germline, CDR1 SGHAT and CDR2 FQNNGV. This CDR3 region has 14 residues. The CDR3 DNA reads TGTGCCAGCAGCTTCCAGGGAAGGAACACTGAAGCTTTCTTT. This encodes CASSFQGRNTEAFF.

This clonotype occurred many times. The V call is TRBV6-2 or TRBV6-3, the J call TRBJ2-2; 10 nucleotides agree with TRBD1. Trimming at V came to 6 bases and at J to 3 bases, leaving 1 base not matched to a gene. The length of the CDR3 is 14 residues. Germline V lookup: CDR1 MNHEY, CDR2 SVGEGT. CDR3 sequence: CASRGTGDTGELFF. The DNA of the CDR3 is TGTGCCAGCAGAGGGACAGGGGACACCGGGGAGCTGTTTTTT.